This T cell receptor beta chain appears in the sequencing data of a study of blood T cells in healthy people across ages. This clonotype showed up just a few times. Germline CDR1 reads PRHDT; CDR2 reads FYEKMQ (reference sequence). The CDR3 contains 13 residues. Trimming shortened V by 0 bases and J by 10 bases, and 10 bases separated the two germline ends. With a J-beta primer mix and a sample-barcoded 5' primer, a second PCR ran about 6 to 11 cycles. Via MiXCR, TCRdb re-called the 5' RACE reads, giving one row per CDR3 protein. The sample gives around 2 million distinct CDR3 sequences, approximately 39% of which show up once; roughly 23% is in the top ten.

The source material was blood. The receptor's source is a human donor in good health. The rearrangement links TRBV13 to TRBJ2-1; D assignment may be TRBD1 or TRBD2 (5 bases each). CDR3 region: CASSLGGEREQFF. As DNA, the CDR3 is TGTGCCAGCAGCTTAGGGGGGGAGCGGGAGCAGTTCTTC.